Each of the 31 T cell receptor beta chains below was sequenced from the same sample in a study of T cells in Graves' hyperthyroidism and ophthalmopathy. RNA transcripts yielded amplified TCR beta CDR3 regions. The HTBI primer set was used in a first-round RT-PCR of the TCR CDR3. TCRdb passed the multiplex PCR reads through MiXCR, listing each CDR3 protein once. The data hold roughly 250,000 distinct CDR3 sequences, with about 16% observed a single time. What was sequenced was blood. These receptors all stem from a woman aged 18-29 years with Graves' ophthalmopathy.

There are many counts of this clonotype. The chain uses TRBV5-1 and TRBJ1-3, with a weak D call TRBD1 (5 bases). CDR3 length: 13 residues. V was cut by 0 bases and J by 4 bases, with 5 bases left in between. Germline-derived CDR1 and CDR2 are SGHRS and YFSETQ. CDR3 nucleotide sequence: TGCGCCAGCAGCTTGGACAGGGGAAACACCATATATTTT. It specifies CASSLDRGNTIYF.

This clonotype showed up many times. The rearrangement joins TRBV3-1 to TRBJ1-3; tentative D call: TRBD1 (6 bases). The CDR3 has 17 amino acids. Looked up from germline, CDR1 is LGHDT and CDR2 is YNNKEL (reference sequence). The V and J ends lost 1 base and 0 bases respectively, with 13 bases between them. The DNA of the CDR3 is TGTGCCAGCAGCCAAGCCGGACAGACTCACTCTGGAAACACCATATATTTT. It is translated as CASSQAGQTHSGNTIYF.

This clonotype was observed at least ten times. The chain couples TRBV28 to TRBJ2-5; 11 bases align to TRBD1. V was pared by 7 bases and J by 4 bases, with 5 bases of the junction left unmatched. Per germline, CDR1 MDHEN and CDR2 SYDVKM. This CDR3 contains 14 residues. CDR3 in amino acids: CASTRDRGTETQYF. The CDR3 nucleotides read TGTGCCAGCACCCGGGACAGGGGGACAGAGACCCAGTACTTC. Based on the CDR3 plus reference TRBV28 and TRBJ2-5, the full variable domain is DVKVTQSSRYLVKRTGEKVFLECVQDMDHENMFWYRQDPGLGLRLIYFSYDVKMKEKGDIPEGYSVSREKKERFSLILESASTNQTSMYLCASTRDRGTETQYFGPGTRLLVL.

The CDR3: CASSQDLSGTGSSGNTIYF. The CDR3 DNA sequence: TGTGCCAGCAGCCAAGATTTATCCGGGACAGGGAGCTCTGGAAACACCATATATTTT. The V call is TRBV4-2, the J call TRBJ1-3, with 9 bases aligning to TRBD1. The CDR3 has 19 residues. With V trimmed by 0 bases and J by 0 bases, 9 bases remained unmatched. Germline V lookup: CDR1 LGHNA, CDR2 YNFKEQ.

This clonotype was detected a few times. V usage is TRBV4-1 and J usage is TRBJ2-2; the match to TRBD2 covers 11 bases. The CDR3 spans 16 residues. Trimming removed 2 bases from V and 4 bases from J; junction bases left unmatched: 3. Germline CDR1 reads MGHRA; CDR2 reads YSYEKL. CDR3 amino acids: CASSQTSGSSTGELFF. CDR3 sequence (DNA): TGCGCCAGCAGCCAAACTAGCGGGAGTAGCACCGGGGAGCTGTTTTTT.

A note on this clonotype: The junction and the germline gene differ at one end; a read error may be behind it. J is TRBJ2-2 and V is TRBV2, with D maybe TRBD2 (5 bases). Germline CDR1 reads SNHLY; CDR2 reads FYNNEI. The CDR3 is made up of 16 amino acids. The CDR3 is CASSGVRSANTGELSF. The CDR3 DNA follows: TGTGCCAGCAGTGGAGTAAGGTCAGCGAACACCGGGGAGCTGTCTTTT. Full variable domain (rest looked up from reference TRBV2 and TRBJ2-2): EPEVTQTPSHQVTQMGQEVILRCVPISNHLYFYWYRQILGQKVEFLVSFYNNEISEKSEIFDDQFSVERPDGSNFTLKIRSTKLEDSAMYFCASSGVRSANTGELSFGEGSRLTVL.

This clonotype has ten or more counts. V and J are TRBV20-1 and TRBJ2-1; TRBD2 is a possible D gene (5 bases). V was clipped by 3 bases and J by 1 base, with 10 bases between them. In germline, CDR1 is DFQATT, CDR2 SNEGSKA (reference sequence). This CDR3 has 14 residues. CDR3 coding DNA: TGCAGTGCTAGCGGGGTTATGTCCTACAATGAGCAGTTCTTC. Its translation: CSASGVMSYNEQFF.

This clonotype has at least ten counts. This chain connects TRBV20-1 to TRBJ1-1; D may be TRBD1 (6 bases). The germline V and J ends were trimmed by 0 bases and 5 bases, with 10 bases remaining between them. The CDR3 covers 13 residues. Per germline, CDR1 DFQATT and CDR2 SNEGSKA (reference sequence). CDR3 DNA: TGCAGTGCTAGAGAAGGGGGTTGGACTGAAGCTTTCTTT. Protein sequence: CSAREGGWTEAFF.

The rearrangement uses TRBV28 and TRBJ2-7; TRBD1 aligns across 12 bases. Looked up from germline, CDR1 is MDHEN and CDR2 is SYDVKM. Trimming at V came to 10 bases and at J to 0 bases, leaving 19 bases not matched to a gene. The CDR3 is 19 residues long. The CDR3 loop is CAMNPNTGTGGLRSYEQYF. The CDR3 DNA is TGTGCCATGAATCCCAACACAGGGACAGGGGGCCTACGCTCCTACGAGCAGTACTTC. The whole variable domain, remainder taken from reference TRBV28 and TRBJ2-7, is DVKVTQSSRYLVKRTGEKVFLECVQDMDHENMFWYRQDPGLGLRLIYFSYDVKMKEKGDIPEGYSVSREKKERFSLILESASTNQTSMYLCAMNPNTGTGGLRSYEQYFGPGTRLTVT.

This clonotype occurred many times. DNA of the CDR3: TGTGCCAGCAGGGGAGTCTGGGCTCAGGGGGCCCTTAATTCACCCCTCCACTTT. Its protein is CASRGVWAQGALNSPLHF. The chain combines TRBV25-1 with TRBJ1-6; 8 positions agree with TRBD1. This CDR3 comprises 18 residues. Germline V gene data show CDR1 as MGHDK and CDR2 as SYGVNS. J gave up 6 bases and V 6 bases, and 16 bases lay outside the gene matches.

Ten or more counts support this clonotype. The chain combines TRBV7-8 with TRBJ1-2, with a weak D call TRBD1 (5 bases). Trimming removed 2 bases from V and 2 bases from J, with 12 bases in between. Germline CDR1 is SGHVS and CDR2 is FQNEAQ. This CDR3 is 15 amino acids long. The CDR3 DNA follows: TGTGCCAGCAGCTTACGGTCGGGACTAAACTATGGCTACACCTTC. Protein: CASSLRSGLNYGYTF.

This clonotype came up a few times. The chain couples TRBV4-3 to TRBJ2-1, with D maybe TRBD2 (7 bases). The ends were cut back, 0 bases at V and 9 bases at J, with 24 bases in the middle. The CDR3 has 18 residues. Germline assignment: CDR1 LGHNA and CDR2 YSLEER. CDR3 nucleotide sequence: TGCGCCAGCAGCCAAGAAGTTATGTGGGAGGGGGATACAAGTGAGCAGTTCTTC. It specifies CASSQEVMWEGDTSEQFF.

Many counts were recorded for this clonotype. CDR3 bases: TGTGCCAGCCGTCCTGACAGATACTATGAAAAACTGTTTTTT. This encodes CASRPDRYYEKLFF. The chain carries TRBV28 and TRBJ1-4; D possibly corresponds to TRBD1 (5 bases). Germline loops: CDR1 MDHEN, CDR2 SYDVKM. The CDR3 contains 14 residues. Trimming took 8 bases from V and 6 from J, leaving 16 bases between them.

This clonotype was detected ten times or more. The chain is built from TRBV3-1 and TRBJ2-7; 10 bases map to TRBD2. This CDR3 region has 14 residues. Germline lookup yields CDR1 LGHDT and CDR2 YNNKEL (reference sequence). V lost 8 bases to trimming and J lost 2 bases; unmatched junction nucleotides: 6. The CDR3 bases are TGTGCCAGCCAAATGGGACTAGCGACCTACGAGCAGTACTTC. It codes for CASQMGLATYEQYF.

This clonotype was picked up many times. The chain employs TRBV6-1 and TRBJ1-1, with TRBD1 as a possible D gene (5 bases). Germline lookup yields CDR1 MNHNS and CDR2 SASEGT. The CDR3 extends over 12 amino acids. V lost 7 bases and J 4 bases, leaving 10 bases between the germline ends. The CDR3 loop reads CASKGPGTEAFF. DNA for the CDR3: TGTGCCAGCAAGGGGCCGGGCACTGAAGCTTTCTTT.

This clonotype was observed many times. The V call is TRBV3-1, the J call TRBJ2-1; maybe TRBD2 (5 bases). Trimming cost V 4 bases and J 9 bases, with 13 bases left between them. Germline CDR1 reads LGHDT; CDR2 reads YNNKEL (reference sequence). The CDR3 sequence is 13 residues long. In DNA form, the CDR3 reads TGTGCCAGCAGCCCCTTTAGCGTCCCTGAGCAGTTCTTC. Protein sequence: CASSPFSVPEQFF.

This clonotype showed up many times. V gene TRBV20-1 combines with J gene TRBJ1-1, with D tentatively TRBD1 (5 bases). The CDR3 covers 13 residues. V lost 0 bases and J lost 8, with 13 bases in between. Germline CDR1 is DFQATT and CDR2 is SNEGSKA (reference sequence). The DNA of the CDR3 is TGCAGTGCTAGAGATTACGGGACTATGGAAGCTTTCTTT. Translating gives CSARDYGTMEAFF.

This clonotype was seen ten or more times. This chain uses TRBV5-6 with TRBJ2-1; the match to TRBD2 covers 11 bases. Per germline, CDR1 SGHDT and CDR2 YYEEEE. The CDR3 totals 16 residues. J was trimmed by 2 bases and V by 4 bases; bases with no gene match: 5. The DNA of the CDR3 is TGTGCCAGCAGCCCGGGACTAGCGGAAACCTACAATGAGCAGTTCTTC. It specifies CASSPGLAETYNEQFF.

This chain joins TRBV7-9 and TRBJ1-5; no clear D. The V end lost 6 bases, the J end lost 4 bases, and 16 bases lay between the germline ends. Looked up from germline, CDR1 is SEHNR and CDR2 is FQNEAQ (reference sequence). The CDR3 contains 15 residues. The CDR3 here is CASSEASQFNQPQHF. CDR3 nucleotides: TGTGCCAGCAGTGAAGCGTCGCAGTTTAATCAGCCCCAGCATTTT.

This clonotype was found many times. CDR3 coding DNA: TGTGCCAGCAGTTTTCGGACTCAGAACACTGAAGCTTTCTTT. Protein product: CASSFRTQNTEAFF. The V and J genes are TRBV6-1 and TRBJ1-1; D is uncertain. Germline lookup yields CDR1 MNHNS and CDR2 SASEGT. The CDR3 consists of 14 residues. Trimming cost V 5 bases and J 1 base, with 11 bases left between them.

At least ten counts were recorded for this clonotype. The chain employs TRBV7-9 and TRBJ2-1; TRBD2 matches at 13 bases. The CDR3 length is 17 residues. Germline trimming cut 4 bases from V and 8 bases from J; bases unmatched to any gene: 11. Per germline, CDR1 SEHNR and CDR2 FQNEAQ (reference sequence). The CDR3 sequence is CASSSPGGLAGVHEQFF. CDR3 DNA: TGTGCCAGCAGCTCCCCGGGCGGACTAGCGGGAGTACATGAGCAGTTCTTC.

This clonotype was seen many times. The chain joins TRBV5-1 to TRBJ2-2; 12 nucleotides match TRBD2. Germline-derived CDR1 and CDR2 are SGHRS and YFSETQ. The CDR3 extends over 20 amino acids. V lost 3 bases and J lost 4; bases outside the gene matches: 16. CDR3 region: CASSSPTLTSGSFGTGELFF. The CDR3 nucleotides read TGCGCCAGCAGCTCACCGACTCTGACTAGCGGGAGTTTCGGCACCGGGGAGCTGTTTTTT.

This clonotype was seen many times. This sequence joins TRBV6-6 and TRBJ2-1, with 7 bases identical to TRBD2. J was trimmed by 4 bases and V by 2 bases; bases with no gene match: 8. Germline assignment: CDR1 MNHNY and CDR2 SVGAGI (reference sequence). CDR3 length equals 16 residues. CDR3 sequence: CASSYAREVPYNEQFF. The CDR3 DNA follows: TGTGCCAGCAGTTACGCCCGGGAGGTGCCGTACAATGAGCAGTTCTTC.

V gene TRBV20-1 combines with J gene TRBJ2-1, with TRBD2 matching over 8 bases. V gave up 3 bases and J gave up 5 bases; unmatched junction bases: 12. Germline V gene lookup returns CDR1 DFQATT and CDR2 SNEGSKA (reference sequence). The CDR3 has 16 amino acids. The CDR3: CSASRRAGVMNNEQFF. CDR3 bases: TGCAGTGCTAGTAGGCGAGCGGGGGTAATGAACAATGAGCAGTTCTTC.

There are many counts of this clonotype. The chain links TRBV4-1 to TRBJ1-1; 9 positions agree with TRBD1. Trimming at V came to 0 bases and at J to 4 bases, leaving 9 bases not matched to a gene. This CDR3 spans 17 amino acids. Germline CDR1 MGHRA, CDR2 YSYEKL. The CDR3 nucleotides read TGCGCCAGCAGCCAAGAAGACTCGGGACAGGGTGGCACTGAAGCTTTCTTT. This encodes CASSQEDSGQGGTEAFF.

The table lists this clonotype with many counts. The V gene is TRBV9, the J gene TRBJ2-1, with TRBD2 matching 9 bases. Germline V gene data show CDR1 as SGDLS and CDR2 as YYNGEE. CDR3 size: 15 residues. Trimming at V came to 6 bases and at J to 4 bases, leaving 8 bases not matched to a gene. The CDR3 region is CASTGRGGPYNEQFF. The CDR3 nucleotides read TGTGCCAGCACCGGGCGGGGGGGACCATACAATGAGCAGTTCTTC.

This clonotype was recorded at least ten times. This sequence joins TRBV4-2 and TRBJ1-4; TRBD1 aligns across 12 bases. This CDR3 has 17 residues. Trimming cost V 1 base and J 7 bases; bases outside gene matches: 7. The germline V gene encodes CDR1 LGHNA and CDR2 YNFKEQ. The CDR3 nucleotides read TGTGCCAGCAGCCAAGGCGGGACAGGGGGCGAAGGTGAAAAACTGTTTTTT. It encodes CASSQGGTGGEGEKLFF.

The chain uses TRBV12-3 or TRBV12-4 and TRBJ2-1; 8 positions match TRBD2. V dropped 7 bases and J dropped 5; count of bases not matched to a gene: 7. The CDR3 spans 14 residues. The CDR3 DNA reads as TGTGCCAGCACTAAGCGGGGGAGCAACAATGAGCAGTTCTTC. Translated: CASTKRGSNNEQFF.

The chain couples TRBV6-1 to TRBJ1-6; no clear D. The CDR3 totals 14 residues. V dropped 0 bases and J dropped 9 bases, with 9 bases sitting between them. Germline CDR1 is MNHNS and CDR2 is SASEGT. The CDR3 DNA sequence: TGTGCCAGCAGTGAAGCGCGGGTCATTTCACCCCTCCACTTT. As protein: CASSEARVISPLHF.

Many counts were recorded for this clonotype. The chain links TRBV28 to TRBJ1-2; D gene ambiguous. Germline V gene sequence: CDR1 MDHEN, CDR2 SYDVKM. V shed 2 bases and J shed 8 bases, with 15 bases lying between them. The CDR3 loop spans 14 amino acids. The CDR3 sequence: CASSLANPSRGYTF. DNA for the CDR3: TGTGCCAGCAGTTTAGCAAACCCCTCTAGAGGCTACACCTTC.

At least ten counts were recorded for this clonotype. The chain employs TRBV11-2 and TRBJ2-1; D is possibly TRBD2 (7 bases). There are 14 residues in the CDR3. Trimming removed 3 bases from V and 14 bases from J, with 20 bases in between. Germline V gene sequence: CDR1 SGHAT, CDR2 FQNNGV. The CDR3 sequence is CASSFYADKGGKFF. CDR3 in DNA: TGTGCCAGCAGCTTTTACGCGGATAAGGGGGGGAAGTTCTTC.